This T cell receptor beta chain was obtained from a study of OX40 agonist ivuxolimab in advanced cancers. Study-level points and caveats: Partial responders dosed at 0.1-3.0 mg/kg displayed clonal expansion ranking among the lowest.

Details on this clone: The antigen is undetermined.

Only in-frame clones appear in the TCRdb table, and some are missing; sequencing was by immunoSEQ multiplex PCR. The sample has 30,000 or so clones; 90% are singletons. Autoimmune disease history or systemic immunosuppression barred patients. The junction had 2 bases not matched to a gene; V was cut back by 3 bases and J by 9 bases. The CDR3 sequence is 12 residues long. Germline V CDR1 and CDR2: MNHNS, SASEGT. The receptor was isolated from an adult with an advanced solid tumor such as melanoma, head and neck, liver or kidney cancer. This chain connects TRBV6-1 to TRBJ2-1; 7 bases align to TRBD1. This material consisted of CD4+ or CD8+ T cells sorted from blood, taken in a trial of the OX40 agonist ivuxolimab. DNA of the CDR3: TGTGCCAGCAGTGACCACAGGGGTGAGCAGTTCTTC. This gives the protein CASSDHRGEQFF.